The clone carrying this T cell receptor beta chain was picked up one time. Sequencing used immunoSEQ multiplex PCR; TCRdb keeps in-frame clones, though not all of them. The sample has 50,000 to 75,000 clones; 80% to 90% are singletons. The sample originates from a study of OX40 agonist ivuxolimab in advanced cancers. The germline gives CDR1 SGHTA, CDR2 FQGNSA. Unmatched junction bases numbered 3, after V lost 4 bases and J lost 5 bases. The CDR3 has 13 amino acids. This TCR was sampled from an adult with an advanced solid tumor such as melanoma, head and neck, liver or kidney cancer. The chain is built from TRBV7-2 and TRBJ2-5, with 8 positions matching TRBD1. Here the sequenced sample was CD4+ or CD8+ T cells sorted from blood, taken in a trial of the OX40 agonist ivuxolimab. CDR3 nucleotides: TGTGCCAGCAGCTGGACAGGGTATGAGACCCAGTACTTC. Its protein is CASSWTGYETQYF.